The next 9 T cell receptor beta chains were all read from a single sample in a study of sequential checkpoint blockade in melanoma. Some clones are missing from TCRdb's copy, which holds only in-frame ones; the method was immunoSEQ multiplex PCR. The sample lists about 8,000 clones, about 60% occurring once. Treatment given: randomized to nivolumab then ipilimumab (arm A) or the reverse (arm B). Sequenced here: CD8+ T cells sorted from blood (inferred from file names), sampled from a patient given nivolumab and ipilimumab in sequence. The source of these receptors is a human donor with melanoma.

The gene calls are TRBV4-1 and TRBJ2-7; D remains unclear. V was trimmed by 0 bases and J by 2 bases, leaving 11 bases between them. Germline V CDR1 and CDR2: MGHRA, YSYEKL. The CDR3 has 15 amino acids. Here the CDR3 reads CASSQDKAEPYEQYF. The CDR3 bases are TGCGCCAGCAGCCAAGATAAGGCGGAACCCTACGAGCAGTACTTC.

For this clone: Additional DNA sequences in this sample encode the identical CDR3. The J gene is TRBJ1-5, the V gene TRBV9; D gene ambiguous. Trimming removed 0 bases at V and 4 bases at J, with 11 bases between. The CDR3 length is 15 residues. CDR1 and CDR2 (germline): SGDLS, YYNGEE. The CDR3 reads CASSVDAGPNQPQHF. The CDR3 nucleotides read TGTGCCAGCAGCGTAGATGCAGGTCCGAATCAGCCCCAGCATTTT.

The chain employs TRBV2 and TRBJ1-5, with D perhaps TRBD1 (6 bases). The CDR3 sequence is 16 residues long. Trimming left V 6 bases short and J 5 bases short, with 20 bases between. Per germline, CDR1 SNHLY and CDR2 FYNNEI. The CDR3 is CASRKTARAGDQPQHF. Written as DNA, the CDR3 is TGTGCCAGCAGGAAAACCGCACGGGCAGGGGATCAGCCCCAGCATTTT.

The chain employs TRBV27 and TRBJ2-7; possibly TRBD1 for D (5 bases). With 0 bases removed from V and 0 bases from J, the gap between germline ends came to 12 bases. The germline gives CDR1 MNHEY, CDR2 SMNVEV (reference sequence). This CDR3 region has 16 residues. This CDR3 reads CASSLSPGPSSYEQYF. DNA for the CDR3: TGTGCCAGCAGTTTATCGCCAGGGCCTAGCTCCTACGAGCAGTACTTC.

The CDR3 DNA reads TGCGCCAGCAGCTGGACAGGGAATAGCAATCAGCCCCAGCATTTT. Amino acid sequence: CASSWTGNSNQPQHF. The genes are TRBV5-1 and TRBJ1-5, with 8 bases identical to TRBD1. The CDR3 sequence is 15 residues long. The germline V gene has CDR1 SGHRS and CDR2 YFSETQ. V lost 3 bases to trimming and J lost 0 bases; unmatched junction nucleotides: 2.

The CDR3 is CSVDLAYREETQYF. The CDR3 DNA reads TGCAGCGTTGATTTGGCCTATCGGGAAGAGACCCAGTACTTC. The J gene is TRBJ2-5, the V gene TRBV29-1; D is unresolved. CDR3 size: 14 residues. V was clipped by 3 bases and J by 3 bases, with 14 bases between them. CDR1 is SQVTM and CDR2 is ANQGSEA in the germline V gene.

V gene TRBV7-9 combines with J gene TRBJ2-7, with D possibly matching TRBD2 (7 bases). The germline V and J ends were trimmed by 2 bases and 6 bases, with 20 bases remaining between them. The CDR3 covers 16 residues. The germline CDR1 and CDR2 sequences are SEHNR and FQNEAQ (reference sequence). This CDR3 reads CASSLSRGEGWGEQYF. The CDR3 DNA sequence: TGTGCCAGCAGCTTAAGTAGGGGGGAGGGCTGGGGCGAGCAGTACTTC. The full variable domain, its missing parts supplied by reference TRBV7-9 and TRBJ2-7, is DTGVSQNPRHKITKRGQNVTFRCDPISEHNRLYWYRQTLGQGPEFLTYFQNEAQLEKSRLLSDRFSAERPKGSFSTLEIQRTEQGDSAMYLCASSLSRGEGWGEQYFGPGTRLTVT.

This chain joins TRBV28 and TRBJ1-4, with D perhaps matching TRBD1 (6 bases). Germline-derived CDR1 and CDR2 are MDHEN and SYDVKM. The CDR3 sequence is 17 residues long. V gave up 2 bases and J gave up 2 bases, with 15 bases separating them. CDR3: CASSLVQGLGTNEKLFF. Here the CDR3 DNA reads TGTGCCAGCAGTTTAGTGCAGGGGTTGGGTACTAATGAAAAACTGTTTTTT.

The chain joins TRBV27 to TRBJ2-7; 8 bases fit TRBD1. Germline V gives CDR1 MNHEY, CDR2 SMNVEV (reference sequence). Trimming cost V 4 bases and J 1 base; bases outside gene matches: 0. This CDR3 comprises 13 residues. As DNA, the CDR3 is TGTGCCAGCAGTTGGACAGGGTCCTACGAGCAGTACTTC. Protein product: CASSWTGSYEQYF.